These 25 T cell receptor beta chains originate from one sample sequenced in a study of identical twins. Using its own MiXCR run on the 5' RACE reads, TCRdb lists one record per CDR3 protein. The data show 550,000 to 700,000 distinct CDR3 sequences, less than 25% seen once. The same data also contributed to another study, on T cells expressing NK-cell markers.

The specimen sequenced was PBMCs. Receptors originate from a woman between 18 and 29 years old in good health.

This clonotype was counted a few times. The V gene is TRBV10-3, the J gene TRBJ2-1, with 10 bases aligning to TRBD2. With V trimmed by 11 bases and J by 7 bases, 8 bases remained unmatched. The CDR3 runs 13 residues. CDR1 and CDR2 from the germline V gene are ENHRY and SYGVKD. The CDR3 DNA is TGTGCCGCCTTAGCGGGAGGTCGGAATGAGCAGTTCTTC. It specifies CAALAGGRNEQFF.

This clonotype was detected only a few times. The V gene is TRBV6-6, the J gene TRBJ2-7; D unresolved. The CDR3 is 12 residues long. V was pared by 2 bases and J by 3 bases, with 5 bases between. The V gene's germline CDR1 is MNHNY and CDR2 SVGAGI (reference sequence). The CDR3 DNA is TGTGCCAGCAGTTACGTGTTCTACGAGCAGTACTTC. Its translation: CASSYVFYEQYF.

Many counts were recorded for this clonotype. The genes are TRBV2 and TRBJ1-5; no definite D call. Per the germline V gene, CDR1 is SNHLY and CDR2 is FYNNEI. The CDR3 is made up of 12 amino acids. Trimming took off 7 bases at V and 3 bases at J, with 7 bases between the two ends. Written as DNA, the CDR3 is TGTGCCAGCAATGGAGACAATCAGCCCCAGCATTTT. This gives the protein CASNGDNQPQHF.

The rearrangement joins TRBV12-3 or TRBV12-4 to TRBJ2-1, with TRBD2 matching over 7 bases. The CDR3 runs to 15 residues. J gave up 4 bases and V 3 bases, and 6 bases lay outside the gene matches. CDR3 DNA sequence: TGTGCCAGCAGTTTCCAGCGGGGACCGTACAATGAGCAGTTCTTC. Amino acids: CASSFQRGPYNEQFF.

This clonotype was recorded a few times. V usage is TRBV5-1 and J usage is TRBJ2-3; TRBD2 is a possible D gene (6 bases). Germline assignment: CDR1 SGHRS and CDR2 YFSETQ. This CDR3 comprises 13 residues. V was trimmed by 7 bases and J by 3 bases, leaving 12 bases between them. This chain's CDR3 is CASLPSGTDTQYF. CDR3 DNA sequence: TGCGCCAGCCTCCCAAGCGGGACAGATACGCAGTATTTT.

This clonotype appeared a few times. The chain combines TRBV20-1 with TRBJ1-6; D remains ambiguous. The V end lost 5 bases, the J end lost 0 bases, and 11 bases lay between the germline ends. CDR1 DFQATT and CDR2 SNEGSKA come from the germline V gene (reference sequence). The CDR3 consists of 15 residues. The DNA of the CDR3 is TGCAGTGCTTTGACCCAAAGCTCCTATAATTCACCCCTCCACTTT. This encodes CSALTQSSYNSPLHF.

There are a few counts of this clonotype. The chain couples TRBV7-2 to TRBJ2-2; D perhaps matches TRBD2 (6 bases). CDR3 length: 14 amino acids. Germline CDR1 and CDR2: SGHTA and FQGNSA. Trimming shortened V by 5 bases and J by 3 bases, and 10 bases separated the two germline ends. In DNA form, the CDR3 reads TGTGCCAGCAGCCAAGGAGGGGACACCGGGGAGCTGTTTTTT. It encodes CASSQGGDTGELFF.

The genes are TRBV5-1 and TRBJ2-5; 8 bases agree with TRBD1. This CDR3 has 14 amino acids. The V segment lost 3 bases and the J segment 4 bases; nucleotides outside the gene matches: 5. The germline gives CDR1 SGHRS, CDR2 YFSETQ. For the CDR3, the DNA is TGCGCCAGCAGCTCCGCGGGACAGGTAGAGACCCAGTACTTC. Translation: CASSSAGQVETQYF.

The chain recombines TRBV5-1 with TRBJ2-3; perhaps D is TRBD1 or TRBD2 (5 bases each). This CDR3 has 16 residues. Germline V gene lookup returns CDR1 SGHRS and CDR2 YFSETQ. The V gene lost 0 bases and the J gene lost 6 bases, with 17 bases spanning the gap. The DNA for the CDR3 is TGCGCCAGCAGCTTGGTCGCAGCTCGACGGGGCGATACGCAGTATTTT. Translation: CASSLVAARRGDTQYF.

This clonotype was picked up a small number of times. In DNA form, the CDR3 reads TGCGCCAGCAGCCAAGATCTGGGACAGTACTACGAGCAGTACTTC. Translation gives CASSQDLGQYYEQYF. J is TRBJ2-7 and V is TRBV4-1; 7 nucleotides line up with TRBD1. This CDR3 has 15 amino acids. CDR1 and CDR2 from the germline V gene are MGHRA and YSYEKL. V was pared by 0 bases and J by 3 bases, with 5 bases of the junction left unmatched.

The rearrangement joins TRBV5-1 to TRBJ1-1; no firm D call. CDR3 length: 14 amino acids. Trimming took off 1 base at V and 6 bases at J, with 13 bases between the two ends. Germline CDR1 SGHRS, CDR2 YFSETQ. The CDR3 region is CASSLLPGQSEAFF. CDR3 DNA: TGCGCCAGCAGCTTGCTTCCAGGTCAATCTGAAGCTTTCTTT.

This clonotype has just a few counts. The rearrangement links TRBV27 to TRBJ2-2, with 9 bases that match TRBD1. CDR3 length: 15 residues. Germline-derived CDR1 and CDR2 are MNHEY and SMNVEV (reference sequence). Trimming took 6 bases from V and 7 from J; bases not matched to a gene: 9. The CDR3 reads CASRKGQGLGGELFF. The CDR3 DNA is TGTGCCAGCAGAAAGGGACAGGGCTTGGGCGGGGAGCTGTTTTTT.

The chain employs TRBV10-3 and TRBJ1-1, with D uncertain. V dropped 11 bases and J dropped 0 bases, with 16 bases sitting between them. The germline V gene has CDR1 ENHRY and CDR2 SYGVKD. This CDR3 is 14 amino acids long. This chain's CDR3 is CAVGRKEMNTEAFF. CDR3 nucleotides: TGTGCCGTGGGGAGGAAGGAGATGAACACTGAAGCTTTCTTT.

J is TRBJ1-5 and V is TRBV12-3 or TRBV12-4, with D unresolved. The ends were cut back, 6 bases at V and 5 bases at J, with 14 bases in the middle. The CDR3 is made up of 14 amino acids. The CDR3 protein is CASSPAGRDQPQHF. The DNA for the CDR3 is TGTGCCAGCAGCCCCGCGGGAAGGGATCAGCCCCAGCATTTT.

This sequence joins TRBV27 and TRBJ1-4, with 8 bases matching TRBD1. Germline lookup yields CDR1 MNHEY and CDR2 SMNVEV (reference sequence). The CDR3 contains 14 residues. The ends lost 6 bases at V and 8 bases at J; junction bases unmatched: 8. The CDR3 coding sequence is TGTGCCAGCAGCCCACAGGGGGTTGAAGAAAAACTGTTTTTT. Amino acid sequence: CASSPQGVEEKLFF.

This clonotype was recorded many times. The V gene is TRBV29-1, the J gene TRBJ2-2, with a weak D call TRBD1 (5 bases). This CDR3 comprises 15 residues. The V gene lost 2 bases and the J gene lost 1 base, with 11 bases spanning the gap. Per germline, CDR1 SQVTM and CDR2 ANQGSEA. The CDR3 is CSVELGQRNTGELFF. CDR3 DNA sequence: TGCAGCGTTGAACTCGGACAAAGGAACACCGGGGAGCTGTTTTTT.

J is TRBJ2-7 and V is TRBV5-1; weak D call: TRBD1 (6 bases). Germline CDR1 SGHRS, CDR2 YFSETQ. The CDR3 runs 16 residues. The germline V and J ends were trimmed by 4 bases and 2 bases, with 19 bases remaining between them. CDR3 amino acids: CASSPEGHGLTYEQYF. In nucleotides, the CDR3 is TGCGCCAGCAGCCCAGAGGGACACGGACTGACCTACGAGCAGTACTTC.

The table lists this clonotype with many counts. The V gene is TRBV7-9, the J gene TRBJ2-3; 9 nucleotides agree with TRBD2. This CDR3 is built from 14 residues. After removal of 4 bases from V and 3 bases from J, the junction contained 2 bases not matched to a gene. The germline CDR1 and CDR2 sequences are SEHNR and FQNEAQ (reference sequence). The CDR3 sequence: CASSSSGGTDTQYF. The CDR3 DNA is TGTGCCAGCAGCTCAAGCGGGGGGACAGATACGCAGTATTTT.

There are a few counts of this clonotype. V usage is TRBV10-3 and J usage is TRBJ2-3, with D perhaps matching TRBD1 or TRBD2 (6 bases each). Germline V CDR1 and CDR2: ENHRY, SYGVKD. This CDR3 has 16 residues. The V end was cut by 7 bases, the J end by 2 bases, with 19 bases between. The CDR3 DNA reads TGTGCCATCACCGCCCGGCGCGGGACAAACACAGATACGCAGTATTTT. Amino acids: CAITARRGTNTDTQYF.

This clonotype has only a few counts. The genes are TRBV29-1 and TRBJ2-5; 7 positions agree with TRBD1. The CDR3 spans 14 residues. Germline loops: CDR1 SQVTM, CDR2 ANQGSEA. Trimming removed 3 bases from V and 7 bases from J; junction bases left unmatched: 11. In DNA form, the CDR3 reads TGCAGCGTTGAGCTCCCAGACAGGGTTCGGACCCAGTACTTC. Translating it yields CSVELPDRVRTQYF.

This clonotype was observed a few times. The CDR3 DNA is TGTGCCAGCAGCGCGTTGGGCTCGATGAACACTGAAGCTTTCTTT. This sequence encodes CASSALGSMNTEAFF. This sequence joins TRBV9 and TRBJ1-1; D remains ambiguous. The CDR3 covers 15 residues. Germline loops: CDR1 SGDLS, CDR2 YYNGEE. Trimming shortened V by 3 bases and J by 0 bases, and 12 bases separated the two germline ends.

This chain links TRBV7-9 with TRBJ2-5, with 9 bases matching TRBD2. Germline trimming cut 8 bases from V and 2 bases from J; bases unmatched to any gene: 9. The CDR3 extends over 15 amino acids. Germline CDR1 SEHNR, CDR2 FQNEAQ (reference sequence). CDR3 in amino acids: CASDGAGGPQETQYF. CDR3 coding DNA: TGTGCCAGCGATGGGGCGGGGGGGCCTCAAGAGACCCAGTACTTC.

The chain couples TRBV3-1 to TRBJ2-1; D gene uncertain. Between the trimmed V and J ends, which lost 1 base and 4 bases, there was a span of 5 bases. Germline V CDR1 and CDR2: LGHDT, YNNKEL (reference sequence). There are 13 residues in the CDR3. The CDR3 loop reads CASSQVIYNEQFF. The CDR3 nucleotides are TGTGCCAGCAGCCAAGTTATATACAATGAGCAGTTCTTC.

Only one count was recorded for this clonotype. Sequence at one end of the junction differs from germline and may be a read error. The V gene is TRBV27, the J gene TRBJ2-7; possible D gene TRBD2, 6 bases. The germline CDR1 and CDR2 sequences are MNHEY and SMNVEV (reference sequence). CDR3 size: 15 residues. This CDR3 is CASSPTPGRSYEHYF. The CDR3 DNA reads TGTGCCAGCAGCCCTACCCCTGGGAGGTCCTACGAGCACTACTTC.

This clonotype was seen a handful of times. The J gene is TRBJ2-5, the V gene TRBV18, with D perhaps matching TRBD1 (5 bases). Trimming took off 4 bases at V and 2 bases at J, with 11 bases between the two ends. Looked up from germline, CDR1 is KGHSH and CDR2 is LQKENI. This CDR3 region has 14 residues. The CDR3 protein is CASSLHTGQETQYF. The CDR3 coding sequence is TGTGCCAGCTCACTACATACAGGTCAAGAGACCCAGTACTTC.